This TCR beta chain was sequenced during a study of T cell responses to AZD1222 COVID-19 vaccine. Study-level findings and limits: Baseline antibody screening turned up just six seropositive AZD1222 recipients.

With regard to this clone: What it binds is not known.

Here immunoSEQ multiplex PCR was the method, and the copy in TCRdb shows in-frame clones only, minus some. The repertoire holds tens of thousands of clones, with 85% to 90% as singletons. The material sequenced was peripheral blood, taken on day 0 of AZD1222 vaccination. The receptor's source is an adult in good health.

CDR3 loop: CASSPAGGGRDTQYF. CDR3 nucleotide sequence: TGTGCCAGCAGCCCGGCCGGGGGGGGCCGAGATACGCAGTATTTT. The chain links TRBV5-6 to TRBJ2-3; TRBD2 matches 8 bases. The V and J ends lost 4 bases and 5 bases, in that order; junction bases with no gene match: 9. Germline V gives CDR1 SGHDT, CDR2 YYEEEE. The CDR3 sequence is 15 residues long.